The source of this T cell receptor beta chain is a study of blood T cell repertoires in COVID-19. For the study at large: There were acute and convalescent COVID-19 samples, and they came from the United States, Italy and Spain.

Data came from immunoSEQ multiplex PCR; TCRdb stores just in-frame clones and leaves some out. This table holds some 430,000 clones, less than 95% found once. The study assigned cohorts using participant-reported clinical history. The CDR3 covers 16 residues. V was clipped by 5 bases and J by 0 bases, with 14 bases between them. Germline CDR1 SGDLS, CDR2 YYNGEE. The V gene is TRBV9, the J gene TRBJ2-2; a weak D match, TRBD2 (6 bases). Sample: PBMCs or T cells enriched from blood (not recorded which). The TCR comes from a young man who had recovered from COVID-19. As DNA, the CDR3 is TGTGCCAGCAGTGTTAGCGGTAACGCGAACACCGGGGAGCTGTTTTTT. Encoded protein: CASSVSGNANTGELFF. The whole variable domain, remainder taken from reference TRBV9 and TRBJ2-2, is DSGVTQTPKHLITATGQRVTLRCSPRSGDLSVYWYQQSLDQGLQFLIQYYNGEERAKGNILERFSAQQFPDLHSELNLSSLELGDSALYFCASSVSGNANTGELFFGEGSRLTVL.